This paragraph covers one T cell receptor (beta chain) sequence. Its matching antigen is unknown. The CDR3 is 13 residues long. The germline V gene encodes CDR1 SQVTM and CDR2 ANQGSEA. With 3 bases removed from V and 7 bases from J, the gap between germline ends came to 15 bases. From the 5' RACE reads, TCRdb called clonotypes with MiXCR, one entry per CDR3 protein. The table has some 96,000 distinct CDR3 sequences, less than 15% seen once. This sample stems from a study of early T cells in non-severe SARS-CoV-2 infection. Overall study findings and caveats: Clonotype matching in VDJdb favored anti-spike CD8 responses and did not capture private and CD4 specificities.

This TCR was sampled from an adult who was a healthcare worker with PCR-confirmed SARS-CoV-2 infection or an uninfected control (not recorded which). This chain joins TRBV29-1 and TRBJ1-1; possible D gene TRBD1, 5 bases. Sequenced material: whole blood. This CDR3 reads CSVDLQGRSEAFF. CDR3 DNA sequence: TGCAGCGTTGACCTGCAGGGAAGGAGTGAAGCTTTCTTT. Together with reference TRBV29-1 and TRBJ1-1, the CDR3 gives the full variable domain: SAVISQKPSRDICQRGTSLTIQCQVDSQVTMMFWYRQQPGQSLTLIATANQGSEATYESGFVIDKFPISRPNLTFSTLTVSNMSPEDSSIYLCSVDLQGRSEAFFGQGTRLTVV.